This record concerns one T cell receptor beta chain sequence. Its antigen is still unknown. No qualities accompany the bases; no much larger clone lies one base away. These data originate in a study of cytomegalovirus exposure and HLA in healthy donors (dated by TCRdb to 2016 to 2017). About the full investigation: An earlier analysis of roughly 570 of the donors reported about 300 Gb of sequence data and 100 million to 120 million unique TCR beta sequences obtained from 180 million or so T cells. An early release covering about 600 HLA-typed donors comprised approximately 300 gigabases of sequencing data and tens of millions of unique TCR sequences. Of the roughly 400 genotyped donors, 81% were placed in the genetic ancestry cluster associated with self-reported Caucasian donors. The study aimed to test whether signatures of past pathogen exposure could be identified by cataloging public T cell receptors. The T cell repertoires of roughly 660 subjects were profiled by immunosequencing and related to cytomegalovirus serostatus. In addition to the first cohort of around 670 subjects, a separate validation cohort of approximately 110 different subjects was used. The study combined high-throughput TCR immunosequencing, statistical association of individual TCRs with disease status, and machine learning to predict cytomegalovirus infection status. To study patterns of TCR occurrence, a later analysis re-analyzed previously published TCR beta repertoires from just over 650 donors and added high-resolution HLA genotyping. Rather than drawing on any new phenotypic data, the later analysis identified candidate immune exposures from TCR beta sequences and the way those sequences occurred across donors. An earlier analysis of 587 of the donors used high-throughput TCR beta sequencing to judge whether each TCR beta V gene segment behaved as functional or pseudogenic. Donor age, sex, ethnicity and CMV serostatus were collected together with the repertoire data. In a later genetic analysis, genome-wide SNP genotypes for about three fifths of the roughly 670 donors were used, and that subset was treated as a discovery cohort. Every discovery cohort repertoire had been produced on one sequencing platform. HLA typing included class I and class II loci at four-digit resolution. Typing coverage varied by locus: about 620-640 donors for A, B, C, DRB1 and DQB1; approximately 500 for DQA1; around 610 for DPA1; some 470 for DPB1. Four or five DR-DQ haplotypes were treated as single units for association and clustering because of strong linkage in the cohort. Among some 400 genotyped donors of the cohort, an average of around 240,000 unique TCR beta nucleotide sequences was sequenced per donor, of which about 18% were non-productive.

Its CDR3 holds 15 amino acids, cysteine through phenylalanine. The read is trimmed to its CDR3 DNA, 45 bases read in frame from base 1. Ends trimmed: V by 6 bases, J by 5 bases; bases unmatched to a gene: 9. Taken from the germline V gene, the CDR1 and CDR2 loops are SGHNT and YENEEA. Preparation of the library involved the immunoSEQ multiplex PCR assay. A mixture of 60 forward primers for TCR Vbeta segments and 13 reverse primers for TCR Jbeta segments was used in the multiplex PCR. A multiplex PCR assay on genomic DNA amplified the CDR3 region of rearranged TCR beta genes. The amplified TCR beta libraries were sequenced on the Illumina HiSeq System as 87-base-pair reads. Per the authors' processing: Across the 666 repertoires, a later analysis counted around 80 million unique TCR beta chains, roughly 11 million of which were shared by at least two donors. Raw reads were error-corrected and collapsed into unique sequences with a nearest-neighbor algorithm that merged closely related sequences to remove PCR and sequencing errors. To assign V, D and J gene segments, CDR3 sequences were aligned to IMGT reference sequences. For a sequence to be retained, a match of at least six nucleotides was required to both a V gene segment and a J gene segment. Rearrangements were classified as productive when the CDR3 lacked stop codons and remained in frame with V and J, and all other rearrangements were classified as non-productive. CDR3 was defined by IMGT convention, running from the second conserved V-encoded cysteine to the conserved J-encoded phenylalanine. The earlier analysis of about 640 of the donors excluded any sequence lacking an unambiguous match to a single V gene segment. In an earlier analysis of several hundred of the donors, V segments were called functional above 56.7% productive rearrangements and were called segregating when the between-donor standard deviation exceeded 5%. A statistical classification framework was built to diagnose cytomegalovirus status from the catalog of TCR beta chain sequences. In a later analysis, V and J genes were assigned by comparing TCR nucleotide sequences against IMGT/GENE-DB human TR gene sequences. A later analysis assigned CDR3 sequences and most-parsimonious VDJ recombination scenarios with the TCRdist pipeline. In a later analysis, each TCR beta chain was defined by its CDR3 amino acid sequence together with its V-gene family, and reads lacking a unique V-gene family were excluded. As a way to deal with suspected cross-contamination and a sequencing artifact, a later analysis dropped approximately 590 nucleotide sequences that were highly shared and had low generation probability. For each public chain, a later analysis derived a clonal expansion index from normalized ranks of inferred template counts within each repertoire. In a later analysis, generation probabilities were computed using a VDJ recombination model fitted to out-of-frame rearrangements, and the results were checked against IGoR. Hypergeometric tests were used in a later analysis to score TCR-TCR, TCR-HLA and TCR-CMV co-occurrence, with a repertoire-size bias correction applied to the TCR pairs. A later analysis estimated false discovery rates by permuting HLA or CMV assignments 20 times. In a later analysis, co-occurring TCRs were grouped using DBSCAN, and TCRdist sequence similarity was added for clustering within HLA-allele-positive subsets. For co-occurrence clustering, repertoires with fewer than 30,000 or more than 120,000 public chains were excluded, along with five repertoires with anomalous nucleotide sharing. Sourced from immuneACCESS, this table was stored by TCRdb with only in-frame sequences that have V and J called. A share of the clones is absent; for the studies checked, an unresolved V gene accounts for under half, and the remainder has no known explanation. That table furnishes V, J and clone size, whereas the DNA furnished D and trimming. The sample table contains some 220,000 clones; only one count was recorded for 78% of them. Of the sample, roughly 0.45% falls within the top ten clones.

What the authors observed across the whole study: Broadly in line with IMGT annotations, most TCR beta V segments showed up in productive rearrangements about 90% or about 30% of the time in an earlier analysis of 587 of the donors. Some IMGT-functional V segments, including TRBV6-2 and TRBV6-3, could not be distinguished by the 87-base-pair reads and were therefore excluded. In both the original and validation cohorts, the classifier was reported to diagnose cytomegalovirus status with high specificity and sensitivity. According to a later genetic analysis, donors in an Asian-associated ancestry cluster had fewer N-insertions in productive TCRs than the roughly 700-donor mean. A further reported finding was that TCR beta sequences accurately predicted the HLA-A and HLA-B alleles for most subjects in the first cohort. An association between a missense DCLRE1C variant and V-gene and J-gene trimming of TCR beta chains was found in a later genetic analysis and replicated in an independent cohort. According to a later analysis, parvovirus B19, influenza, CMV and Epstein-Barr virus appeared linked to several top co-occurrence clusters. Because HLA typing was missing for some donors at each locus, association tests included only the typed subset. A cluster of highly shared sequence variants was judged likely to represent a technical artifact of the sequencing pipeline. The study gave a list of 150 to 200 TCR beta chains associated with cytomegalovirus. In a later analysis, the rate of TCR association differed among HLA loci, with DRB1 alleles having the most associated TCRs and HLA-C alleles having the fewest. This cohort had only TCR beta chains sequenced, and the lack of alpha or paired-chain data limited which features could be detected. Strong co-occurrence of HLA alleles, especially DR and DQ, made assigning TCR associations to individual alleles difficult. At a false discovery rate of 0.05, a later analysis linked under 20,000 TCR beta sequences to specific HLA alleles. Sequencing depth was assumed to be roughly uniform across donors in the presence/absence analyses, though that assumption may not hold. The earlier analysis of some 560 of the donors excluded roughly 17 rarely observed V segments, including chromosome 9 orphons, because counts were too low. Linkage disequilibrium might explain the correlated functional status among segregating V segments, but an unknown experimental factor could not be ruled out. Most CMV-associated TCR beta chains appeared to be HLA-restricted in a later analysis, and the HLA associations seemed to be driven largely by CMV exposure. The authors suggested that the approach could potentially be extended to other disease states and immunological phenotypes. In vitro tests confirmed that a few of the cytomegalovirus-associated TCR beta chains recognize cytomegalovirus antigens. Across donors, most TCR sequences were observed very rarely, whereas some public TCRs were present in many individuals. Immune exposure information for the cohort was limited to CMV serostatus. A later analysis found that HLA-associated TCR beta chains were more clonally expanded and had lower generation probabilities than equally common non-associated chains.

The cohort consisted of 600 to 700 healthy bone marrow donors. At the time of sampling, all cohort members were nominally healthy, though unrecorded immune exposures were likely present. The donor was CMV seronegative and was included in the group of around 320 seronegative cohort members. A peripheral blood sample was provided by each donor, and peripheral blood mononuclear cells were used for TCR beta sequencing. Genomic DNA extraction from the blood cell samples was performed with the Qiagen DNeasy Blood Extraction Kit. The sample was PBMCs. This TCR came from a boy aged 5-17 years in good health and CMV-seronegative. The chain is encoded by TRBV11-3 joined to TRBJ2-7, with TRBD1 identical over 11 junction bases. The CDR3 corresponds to CASRYRTGGLDEQYF. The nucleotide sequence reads TGTGCCAGCAGATACAGGACAGGGGGCTTGGACGAGCAGTACTTC.